The 22 T cell receptor beta chains listed next were all sequenced from one sample in a study of cytomegalovirus exposure and HLA in healthy donors. PCR employed 60 Vbeta and 13 Jbeta primers. Libraries were prepared by immunoSEQ multiplex PCR; TCRdb keeps only in-frame clonotypes and omits some of them. The sample contains under 70,000 clones, 65% to 70% of which appear only once. Specimen: PBMCs. The receptors shown here come from a woman younger than 45 in good health and CMV-seronegative.

Here the CDR3 DNA reads TGCAGCGTTGGCGGAACCCTCTCAAGCGGGGAGACCCAGTACTTC. Residues: CSVGGTLSSGETQYF. The V and J genes are TRBV29-1 and TRBJ2-5; D might be TRBD2 (6 bases). Germline CDR1 SQVTM, CDR2 ANQGSEA. The CDR3 runs to 15 residues. Trimming left V 4 bases short and J 5 bases short, with 20 bases between.

The chain links TRBV7-6 to TRBJ2-1; possible D gene TRBD2, 5 bases. V was pared by 2 bases and J by 9 bases, with 20 bases between. CDR1 is SGHVS and CDR2 is FNYEAQ in the germline V gene. The CDR3 is 16 residues long. The DNA of the CDR3 is TGTGCCAGCAGCTTATTCGATGGCGGGTCTCACAGTGAGCAGTTCTTC. Protein: CASSLFDGGSHSEQFF.

This clone showed up just once. The chain employs TRBV28 and TRBJ2-1; TRBD2 aligns across 7 bases. The J segment lost 0 bases and the V segment lost 2 bases, leaving 4 bases of the junction unmatched. CDR3 length: 16 residues. The germline gives CDR1 MDHEN, CDR2 SYDVKM. CDR3 loop: CASSLLGRASYNEQFF. CDR3 DNA: TGTGCCAGCAGTTTACTAGGGAGGGCCTCCTACAATGAGCAGTTCTTC.

The chain is built from TRBV11-2 and TRBJ1-1; D remains ambiguous. From germline, CDR1 is SGHAT and CDR2 FQNNGV. Trimming left V 2 bases short and J 0 bases short, with 7 bases between. This CDR3 comprises 14 residues. The CDR3 protein is CASSLIQMNTEAFF. CDR3 DNA: TGTGCCAGCAGCTTAATACAGATGAACACTGAAGCTTTCTTT.

This clone was seen a handful of times. The chain couples TRBV19 to TRBJ1-2; D not resolved. The CDR3 loop spans 15 amino acids. CDR1 and CDR2 from the germline V gene are LNHDA and SQIVND (reference sequence). V lost 4 bases and J 7 bases, leaving 19 bases between the germline ends. The CDR3: CASSNSGPHRSGYTF. In DNA form, the CDR3 reads TGTGCCAGTAGTAACAGCGGACCTCATCGCTCTGGCTACACCTTC. The full variable domain, rest sourced from reference TRBV19 and TRBJ1-2, is DGGITQSPKYLFRKEGQNVTLSCEQNLNHDAMYWYRQDPGQGLRLIYYSQIVNDFQKGDIAEGYSVSREKKESFPLTVTSAQKNPTAFYLCASSNSGPHRSGYTFGSGTRLTVV.

In its sample, this clone was seen a few times. The gene calls are TRBV5-1 and TRBJ2-3, with D maybe TRBD1 (6 bases). CDR3 size: 14 residues. The germline CDR1 and CDR2 sequences are SGHRS and YFSETQ. Trimming took 4 bases from V and 5 from J, leaving 14 bases between them. CDR3 DNA sequence: TGCGCCAGCAGCCCCACAGGGACCGGAGATACGCAGTATTTT. Amino acids: CASSPTGTGDTQYF.

Concerning this clone: Different DNA sequences within this sample yield the same CDR3. The V call is TRBV27, the J call TRBJ1-2; D is possibly TRBD1 (5 bases). The ends were cut back, 5 bases at V and 5 bases at J, with 6 bases in the middle. The germline gives CDR1 MNHEY, CDR2 SMNVEV (reference sequence). The CDR3 covers 11 residues. The CDR3 spells CASSQGYGYTF. The CDR3 nucleotides are TGTGCCAGCAGTCAGGGTTATGGCTACACCTTC.

There are a few counts of this clone. CDR3 sequence: CASSQESLRTQKINTGELFF. CDR3 nucleotide sequence: TGCGCCAGCAGCCAAGAAAGTCTACGGACACAAAAAATCAACACCGGGGAGCTGTTTTTT. J is TRBJ2-2 and V is TRBV4-1, with D maybe TRBD1 (5 bases). V lost 0 bases and J 2 bases, leaving 22 bases between the germline ends. CDR1 is MGHRA and CDR2 is YSYEKL in the germline V gene. The CDR3 extends over 20 amino acids.

The chain joins TRBV6-1 to TRBJ2-7; 7 bases fit TRBD1. The CDR3 is made up of 13 amino acids. V shed 6 bases and J 5 bases; nucleotides not matched to a gene: 7. CDR1 and CDR2 (germline): MNHNS, SASEGT. DNA for the CDR3: TGTGCCAGCAGCAGACACAGGGGCAACGAGCAGTACTTC. This translates into CASSRHRGNEQYF.

The chain recombines TRBV7-2 with TRBJ2-4, with 7 bases matching TRBD2. J gave up 0 bases and V 8 bases, and 7 bases lay outside the gene matches. The CDR3 runs 15 residues. Germline V CDR1 and CDR2: SGHTA, FQGNSA. The CDR3 DNA reads as TGTGCCAGCGGTAGCGGGTTGATAGCCAAAAACATTCAGTACTTC. As protein: CASGSGLIAKNIQYF.

The chain uses TRBV9 and TRBJ2-1; TRBD2 matches 9 bases. The CDR3 spans 17 residues. Germline-derived CDR1 and CDR2 are SGDLS and YYNGEE. Trimming removed 3 bases from V and 4 bases from J; junction bases left unmatched: 11. The CDR3 loop is CASSGDPWRGGYNEQFF. CDR3 sequence (DNA): TGTGCCAGCAGCGGCGATCCCTGGCGGGGGGGGTACAATGAGCAGTTCTTC.

This chain uses TRBV11-3 with TRBJ1-3; no clear D. Germline V CDR1 and CDR2: SGHNT, YENEEA. This CDR3 is 16 amino acids long. The germline V and J ends were trimmed by 4 bases and 0 bases, with 13 bases remaining between them. CDR3 coding DNA: TGTGCCAGCAGCTCCCCACTAGACCACTCTGGAAACACCATATATTTT. Translating it yields CASSSPLDHSGNTIYF.

This chain joins TRBV5-5 and TRBJ1-1; D remains ambiguous. Deletions cut 4 bases from V and 3 bases from J, with 10 bases between. Germline V CDR1 and CDR2: SGHKS, YYEKEE (reference sequence). The length of the CDR3 is 13 residues. CDR3: CASSPIEDTEAFF. CDR3 DNA: TGTGCCAGCAGCCCGATAGAGGACACTGAAGCTTTCTTT.

The rearrangement joins TRBV7-2 to TRBJ1-2, with D uncertain. V was trimmed by 4 bases and J by 2 bases, leaving 8 bases between them. Germline CDR1 is SGHTA and CDR2 is FQGNSA. CDR3 size: 13 residues. The CDR3 bases are TGTGCCAGCAGCTCTACAGTGAACTATGGCTACACCTTC. Its translation is CASSSTVNYGYTF.

This clone was counted between two and nine times. V usage is TRBV7-3 and J usage is TRBJ2-1, with TRBD1 identical over 10 bases. Germline V gene lookup returns CDR1 SGHTA and CDR2 FQGTGA. This CDR3 has 16 amino acids. V gave up 4 bases and J gave up 6 bases; unmatched junction bases: 9. The chain's CDR3 is CASSSAGTGEPNEQFF. CDR3 bases: TGTGCCAGCAGCTCCGCCGGGACAGGGGAGCCCAATGAGCAGTTCTTC.

V usage is TRBV6-6 and J usage is TRBJ2-7, with 8 positions matching TRBD2. Looked up from germline, CDR1 is MNHNY and CDR2 is SVGAGI (reference sequence). With 2 bases clipped from V and 3 bases from J, the junction kept 6 bases outside the gene matches. The CDR3 extends over 15 amino acids. CDR3 sequence reads: CASSYQRGSYYEQYF. In nucleotides, the CDR3 is TGTGCCAGCAGTTACCAGCGGGGGTCATACTACGAGCAGTACTTC.

This clone appeared a few times. This chain uses TRBV30 with TRBJ1-2; 7 bases line up with TRBD1. The CDR3 totals 15 residues. The V gene's germline CDR1 is GTSNPN and CDR2 SVGIG (reference sequence). Trimming took 2 bases from V and 5 from J; bases not matched to a gene: 11. The CDR3 spells CAWSPGQARGYGYTF. DNA for the CDR3: TGTGCCTGGAGTCCCGGACAGGCCCGGGGGTATGGCTACACCTTC.

The table lists this clone with a few counts. This rearrangement joins TRBV7-2 to TRBJ2-7, with D possibly being TRBD1 (6 bases). Trimming took off 6 bases at V and 1 base at J, with 16 bases between the two ends. The CDR3 spans 15 residues. CDR1 and CDR2 (germline): SGHTA, FQGNSA. The CDR3 sequence: CASSPGGSLSYEQYF. The CDR3 bases are TGTGCCAGCAGTCCTGGGGGCAGCCTGTCCTACGAGCAGTACTTC.

This chain links TRBV19 with TRBJ2-1, with 8 positions matching TRBD1. The CDR3 has 16 amino acids. The junction had 13 bases not matched to a gene; V was cut back by 5 bases and J by 7 bases. CDR1 is LNHDA and CDR2 is SQIVND in the germline V gene (reference sequence). In nucleotides, the CDR3 is TGTGCCAGTAGTCCCCCCGGGACAGGTCAGGGGAATGAGCAGTTCTTC. It specifies CASSPPGTGQGNEQFF.

J is TRBJ2-7 and V is TRBV4-2, with TRBD1 matching over 12 bases. The CDR3 totals 16 residues. V lost 0 bases and J lost 3; bases outside the gene matches: 3. Germline-derived CDR1 and CDR2 are LGHNA and YNFKEQ. As DNA, the CDR3 is TGTGCCAGCAGCCAAGATGGGACAGGGGGCTTCTACGAGCAGTACTTC. Translation gives CASSQDGTGGFYEQYF.

The V gene is TRBV7-3, the J gene TRBJ2-5; D is perhaps TRBD2 (6 bases). Germline V gene sequence: CDR1 SGHTA, CDR2 FQGTGA. V was clipped by 6 bases and J by 5 bases, with 13 bases between them. The CDR3 consists of 13 residues. CDR3 in DNA: TGTGCCAGCAGTCTGCGGGGAAGGGAGACCCAGTACTTC. Residues: CASSLRGRETQYF.

This chain links TRBV29-1 with TRBJ1-2; no reliable D call. Trimming removed 7 bases at V and 4 bases at J, with 16 bases between. The CDR3 totals 13 residues. Germline lookup yields CDR1 SQVTM and CDR2 ANQGSEA. CDR3 DNA: TGCAGCGCCGGTGCCTCTGCGGCCTATGGCTACACCTTC. This codes for CSAGASAAYGYTF.